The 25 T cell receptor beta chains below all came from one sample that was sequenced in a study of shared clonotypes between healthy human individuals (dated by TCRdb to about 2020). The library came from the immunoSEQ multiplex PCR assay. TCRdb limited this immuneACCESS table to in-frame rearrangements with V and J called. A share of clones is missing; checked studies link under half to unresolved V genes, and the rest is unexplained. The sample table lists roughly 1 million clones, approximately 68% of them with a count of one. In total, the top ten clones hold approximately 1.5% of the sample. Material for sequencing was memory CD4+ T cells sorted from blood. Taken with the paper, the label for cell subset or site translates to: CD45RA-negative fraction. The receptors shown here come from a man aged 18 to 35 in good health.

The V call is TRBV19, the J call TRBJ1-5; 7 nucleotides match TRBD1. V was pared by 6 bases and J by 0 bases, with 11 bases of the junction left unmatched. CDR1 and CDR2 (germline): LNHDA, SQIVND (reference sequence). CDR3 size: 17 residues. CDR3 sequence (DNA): TGTGCCAGTAGAGCCCCTCGGGACAGACATAGCAATCAGCCCCAGCATTTT. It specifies CASRAPRDRHSNQPQHF.

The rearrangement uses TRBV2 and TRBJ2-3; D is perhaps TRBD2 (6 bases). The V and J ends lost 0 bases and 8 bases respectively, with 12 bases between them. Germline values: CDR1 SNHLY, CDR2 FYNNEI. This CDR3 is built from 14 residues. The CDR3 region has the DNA TGTGCCAGCAGTGAAGCGGAGCGGCGGGGTACGCAGTATTTT. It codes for CASSEAERRGTQYF.

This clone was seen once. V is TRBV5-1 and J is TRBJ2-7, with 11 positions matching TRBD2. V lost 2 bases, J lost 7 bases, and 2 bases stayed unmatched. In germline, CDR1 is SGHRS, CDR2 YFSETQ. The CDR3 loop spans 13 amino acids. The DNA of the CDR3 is TGCGCCAGCAGCTTACGACTAGCGGGGGAGCAGTACTTC. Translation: CASSLRLAGEQYF.

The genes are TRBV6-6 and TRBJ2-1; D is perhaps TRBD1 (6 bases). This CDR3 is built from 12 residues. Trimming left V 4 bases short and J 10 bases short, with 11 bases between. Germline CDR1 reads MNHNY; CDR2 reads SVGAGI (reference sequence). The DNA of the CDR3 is TGTGCCAGCAGTTTAGCAGGGGTCGAGCAGTTCTTC. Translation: CASSLAGVEQFF.

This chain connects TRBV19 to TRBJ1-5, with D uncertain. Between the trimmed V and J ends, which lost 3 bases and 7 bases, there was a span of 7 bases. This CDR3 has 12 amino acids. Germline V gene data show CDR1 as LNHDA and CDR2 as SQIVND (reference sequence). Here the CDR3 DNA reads TGTGCCAGTAGTATGTTTTGGCAGCCCCAGCATTTT. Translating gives CASSMFWQPQHF.

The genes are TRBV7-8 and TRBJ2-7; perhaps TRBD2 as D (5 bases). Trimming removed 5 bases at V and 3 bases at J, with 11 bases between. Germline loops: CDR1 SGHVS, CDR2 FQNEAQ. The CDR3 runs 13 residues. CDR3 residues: CASSPEGIYEQYF. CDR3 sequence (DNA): TGTGCCAGCAGCCCAGAGGGAATCTACGAGCAGTACTTC. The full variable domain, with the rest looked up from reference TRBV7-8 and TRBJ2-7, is GAGVSQSPRYKVAKRGQDVALRCDPISGHVSLFWYQQALGQGPEFLTYFQNEAQLDKSGLPSDRFFAERPEGSVSTLKIQRTQQEDSAVYLCASSPEGIYEQYFGPGTRLTVT.

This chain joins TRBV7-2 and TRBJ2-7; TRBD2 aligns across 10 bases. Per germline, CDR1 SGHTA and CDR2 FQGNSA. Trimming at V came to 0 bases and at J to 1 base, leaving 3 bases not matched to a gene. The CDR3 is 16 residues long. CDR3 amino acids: CASSLAPSGGSYEQYF. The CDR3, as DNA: TGTGCCAGCAGCTTAGCGCCTAGCGGGGGTTCCTACGAGCAGTACTTC.

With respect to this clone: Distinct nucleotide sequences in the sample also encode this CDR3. CDR3 in amino acids: CAWSVPPTYEQYF. DNA for the CDR3: TGTGCCTGGAGTGTACCCCCAACCTACGAGCAGTACTTC. The rearrangement links TRBV30 to TRBJ2-5, with D unresolved. The tail of the sequence fits TRBJ2-7 better, so the J call may be wrong. Germline CDR1 GTSNPN, CDR2 SVGIG (reference sequence). The CDR3 sequence is 13 residues long.

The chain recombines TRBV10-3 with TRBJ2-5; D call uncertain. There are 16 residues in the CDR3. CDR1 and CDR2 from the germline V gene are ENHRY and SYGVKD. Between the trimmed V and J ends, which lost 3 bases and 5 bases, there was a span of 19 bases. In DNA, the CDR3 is TGTGCCATCAGTGATTCCTTAGGGCTATTCGATGAGACCCAGTACTTC. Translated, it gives CAISDSLGLFDETQYF.

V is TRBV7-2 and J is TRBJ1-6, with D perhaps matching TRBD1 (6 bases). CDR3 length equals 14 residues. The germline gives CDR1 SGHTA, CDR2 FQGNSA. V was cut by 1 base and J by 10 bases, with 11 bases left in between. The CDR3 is CASSLDQGKSPLHF. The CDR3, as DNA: TGTGCCAGCAGCTTAGATCAGGGGAAATCACCCCTCCACTTT. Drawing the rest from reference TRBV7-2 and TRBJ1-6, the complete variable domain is GAGVSQSPSNKVTEKGKDVELRCDPISGHTALYWYRQSLGQGLEFLIYFQGNSAPDKSGLPSDRFSAERTGGSVSTLTIQRTQQEDSAVYLCASSLDQGKSPLHFGNGTRLTVT.

The CDR3 reads CASSQRDAIEKLFF. The CDR3 DNA reads as TGTGCCAGCAGCCAACGGGACGCTATAGAAAAACTGTTTTTT. The rearrangement links TRBV7-8 to TRBJ1-4; perhaps TRBD1 as D (5 bases). CDR3 length equals 14 residues. Germline lookup yields CDR1 SGHVS and CDR2 FQNEAQ. Trimming removed 5 bases from V and 8 bases from J, with 15 bases in between.

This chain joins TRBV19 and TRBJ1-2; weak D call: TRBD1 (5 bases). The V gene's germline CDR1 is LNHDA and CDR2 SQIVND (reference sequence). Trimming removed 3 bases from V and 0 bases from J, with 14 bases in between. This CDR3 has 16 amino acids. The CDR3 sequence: CASSISPGRANYGYTF. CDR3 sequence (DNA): TGTGCCAGTAGTATTTCACCAGGGAGAGCTAACTATGGCTACACCTTC.

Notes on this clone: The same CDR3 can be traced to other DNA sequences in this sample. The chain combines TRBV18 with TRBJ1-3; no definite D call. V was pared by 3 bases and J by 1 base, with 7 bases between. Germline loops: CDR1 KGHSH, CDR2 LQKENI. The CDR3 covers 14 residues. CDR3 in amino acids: CASSPLSSGNTIYF. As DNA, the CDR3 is TGTGCCAGCTCACCGCTATCGTCTGGAAACACCATATATTTT.

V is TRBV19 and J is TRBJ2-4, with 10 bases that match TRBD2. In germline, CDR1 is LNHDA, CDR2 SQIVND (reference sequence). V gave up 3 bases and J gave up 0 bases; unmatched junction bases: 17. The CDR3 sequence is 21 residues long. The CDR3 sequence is CASSIGFGAGGPQSAKNIQYF. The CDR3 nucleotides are TGTGCCAGTAGTATCGGTTTTGGAGCGGGAGGGCCACAGTCAGCCAAAAACATTCAGTACTTC.

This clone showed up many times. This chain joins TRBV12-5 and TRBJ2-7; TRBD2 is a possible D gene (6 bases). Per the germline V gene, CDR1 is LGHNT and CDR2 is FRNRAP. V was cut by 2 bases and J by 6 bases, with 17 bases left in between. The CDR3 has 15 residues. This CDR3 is CASGLTRGMAGEQYF. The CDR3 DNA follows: TGTGCTAGTGGTTTGACACGGGGGATGGCGGGCGAGCAGTACTTC.

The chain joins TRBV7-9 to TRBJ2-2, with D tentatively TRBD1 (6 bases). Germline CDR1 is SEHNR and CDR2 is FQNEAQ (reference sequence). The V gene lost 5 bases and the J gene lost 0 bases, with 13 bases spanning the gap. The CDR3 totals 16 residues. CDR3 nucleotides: TGTGCCAGCAGCGAAGACAGGTCCACGAACACCGGGGAGCTGTTTTTT. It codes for CASSEDRSTNTGELFF.

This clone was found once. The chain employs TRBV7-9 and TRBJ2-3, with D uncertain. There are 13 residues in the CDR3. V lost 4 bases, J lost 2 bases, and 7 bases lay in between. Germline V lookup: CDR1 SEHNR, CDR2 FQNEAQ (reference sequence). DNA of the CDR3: TGTGCCAGCAGCTCTACCCACACAGATACGCAGTATTTT. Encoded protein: CASSSTHTDTQYF.

The CDR3 coding sequence is TGCGCCAGCACCCCCCCTAGCGGGGGGATGAATGAGCAGTTCTTC. It translates to CASTPPSGGMNEQFF. The rearrangement links TRBV5-1 to TRBJ2-1, with 11 bases identical to TRBD2. V gave up 6 bases and J gave up 7 bases; unmatched junction bases: 9. The CDR3 totals 15 residues. Germline-derived CDR1 and CDR2 are SGHRS and YFSETQ.

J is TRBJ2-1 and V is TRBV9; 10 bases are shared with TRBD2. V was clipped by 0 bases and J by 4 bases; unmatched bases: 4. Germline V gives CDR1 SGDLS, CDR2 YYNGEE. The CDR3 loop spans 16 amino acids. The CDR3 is CASSVDNSGGYNEQFF. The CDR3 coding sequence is TGTGCCAGCAGCGTAGATAATAGCGGGGGGTACAATGAGCAGTTCTTC.

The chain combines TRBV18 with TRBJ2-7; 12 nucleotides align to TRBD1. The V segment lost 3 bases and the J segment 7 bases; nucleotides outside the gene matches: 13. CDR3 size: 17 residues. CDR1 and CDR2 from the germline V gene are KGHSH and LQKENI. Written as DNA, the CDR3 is TGTGCCAGCTCACCGTTGGGACAGGGGGCGCGGGGAATGGAGCAGTACTTC. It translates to CASSPLGQGARGMEQYF.

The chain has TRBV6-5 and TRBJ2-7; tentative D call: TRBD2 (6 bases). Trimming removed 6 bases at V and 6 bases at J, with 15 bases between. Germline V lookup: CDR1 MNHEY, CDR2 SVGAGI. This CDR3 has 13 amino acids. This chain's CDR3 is CASRAVRGAEQYF. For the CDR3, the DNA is TGTGCCAGCAGGGCGGTTCGCGGGGCCGAGCAGTACTTC.

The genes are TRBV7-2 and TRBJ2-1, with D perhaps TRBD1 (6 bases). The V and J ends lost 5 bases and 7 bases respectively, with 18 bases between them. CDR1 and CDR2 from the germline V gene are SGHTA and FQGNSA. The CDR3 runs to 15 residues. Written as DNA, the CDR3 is TGTGCCAGCAGCGCCGGGATTCAAAGGGGGAATGAGCAGTTCTTC. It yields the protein CASSAGIQRGNEQFF.

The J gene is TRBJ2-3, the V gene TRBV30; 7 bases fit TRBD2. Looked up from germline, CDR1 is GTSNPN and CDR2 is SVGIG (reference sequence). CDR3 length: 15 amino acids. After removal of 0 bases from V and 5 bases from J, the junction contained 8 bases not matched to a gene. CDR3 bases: TGTGCCTGGAGTGTCGACGGGAGGATGGGAGATACGCAGTATTTT. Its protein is CAWSVDGRMGDTQYF.

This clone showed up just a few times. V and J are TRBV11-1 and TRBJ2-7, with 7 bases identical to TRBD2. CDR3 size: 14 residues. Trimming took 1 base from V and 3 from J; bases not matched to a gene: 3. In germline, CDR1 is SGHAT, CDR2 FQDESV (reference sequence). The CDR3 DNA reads TGTGCCAGCAGCTTAGGGGCGGGGGTCTACGAGCAGTACTTC. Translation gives CASSLGAGVYEQYF.

CDR3 loop: CASSRPSNTEAFF. The CDR3 DNA reads TGTGCCAGCAGCCGACCATCGAACACTGAAGCTTTCTTT. The J gene is TRBJ1-1, the V gene TRBV6-5; D gene unclear. The CDR3 has 13 residues. Trimming removed 6 bases at V and 1 base at J, with 9 bases between. Germline V gene lookup returns CDR1 MNHEY and CDR2 SVGAGI.